A single TCR beta chain is shown here with its context. Its matching antigen is unknown. Use of 60 Vbeta and 13 Jbeta primers characterized the PCR. Data came from immunoSEQ multiplex PCR; TCRdb stores just in-frame clones and leaves some out. The repertoire consists of roughly 100,000 clones, with about 73% occurring once and the leading ten covering approximately 15%. The data stem from a study of cytomegalovirus exposure and HLA in healthy donors. Study-wide results and limits: Among immune exposure information, only CMV serostatus was available. Listed as cytomegalovirus-associated were around 160 TCR beta chains.

Sequenced sample: PBMCs. The TCR comes from a woman aged 50 to 60 in good health and CMV-seropositive.

The CDR3 nucleotides read TGTGCCAGCAGCTTAGGGACAGGGGTGCCCTACGAGCAGTACTTC. Translating gives CASSLGTGVPYEQYF. This chain uses TRBV7-6 with TRBJ2-7; 9 positions agree with TRBD1. Germline V gene sequence: CDR1 SGHVS, CDR2 FNYEAQ. J gave up 2 bases and V 1 base, and 3 bases lay outside the gene matches. CDR3 length: 15 residues.